This paragraph reports one T cell receptor (beta chain). With 5 bases clipped from V and 6 bases from J, the junction kept 4 bases outside the gene matches. The CDR3 runs 14 residues. Germline V CDR1 and CDR2: SGHAT, FQNNGV. The source of the sample is a study of blood T cell repertoires in COVID-19. The repertoire was sequenced with immunoSEQ multiplex PCR; TCRdb's copy has only in-frame clones and lacks some. Found here are around 24,000 clones, around nine tenths of them singletons; the top ten hold 25% to 35%. The clonotype originates from a woman aged 65 to 85 with active COVID-19. The rearrangement links TRBV11-2 to TRBJ2-1; 10 bases match TRBD1. The sample taken for sequencing was peripheral blood. This CDR3 reads CASSARTGGNEQFF. The DNA for the CDR3 is TGTGCCAGCAGCGCCCGGACAGGGGGCAATGAGCAGTTCTTC.